The clone carrying this TCR beta chain appeared a few times. The target antigen is unknown. This sample is drawn from a study of response to subunit inactivated influenza vaccine. The V end was cut by 1 base, the J end by 10 bases, with 13 bases between. The CDR3 runs 13 residues. Study-wide results and caveats: T cells newly recruited by each seasonal influenza vaccination are few, the authors suggested.

TCRdb itself ran the RT-PCR reads through MiXCR, one entry per CDR3 protein. Of roughly 620,000 distinct CDR3 sequences listed, 11% are singletons. The same sample was also used in a study of T cells expressing NK-cell markers. That study reports: 5'RACE template switching built TCR beta cDNA with unique molecular identifiers. The TCR beta repertoires were obtained from sorted CD3+CD56+NKG2C+, CD3+CD56+NKG2C- and CD3+CD56-NKG2C+ T cells. Several experiments confined sorting to alpha-beta TCR T cells with an anti-gamma-delta TCR antibody.

The V call is TRBV12-3 or TRBV12-4, the J call TRBJ1-1; D remains unclear. The sequence derives from a man in his fifties or sixties who received an inactivated influenza vaccine. The material was PBMCs from blood, obtained on the day of vaccination. The DNA of the CDR3 is TGTGCCAGCAGTTTAGGGATGGATACGGCAGCTTTCTTT. The encoded protein is CASSLGMDTAAFF.